Presented here are 32 T cell receptor beta chains from one specimen sequenced in a study of vaccination effects on CD4 cells after COVID-19 (dated by TCRdb to between 2020 and 2023). The antigens for these receptors are not known. Libraries were constructed by the immunoSEQ multiplex PCR assay. The table comes from immuneACCESS by way of TCRdb, which keeps in-frame sequences with V and J called. Part of the clones is missing from these tables; in studies checked, under half for an unresolved V gene and the rest for unknown reasons. This sample gives 50,000 to 75,000 clones in total; 72% of them show up just once. Less than 25% of the sample is taken by the ten largest. After approximately eleven days of culture, CD4+ T cells were isolated with the EasySep CD4+ T cell isolation kit. Source: CD4+ T cells from PBMCs cultured without peptide, taken before COVID-19 vaccination. These receptor sequences come from a human donor who had a prior SARS-CoV-2 infection.

The rearrangement links TRBV9 to TRBJ2-3, with 13 positions matching TRBD2. Germline CDR1 is SGDLS and CDR2 is YYNGEE. The J segment lost 7 bases and the V segment lost 4 bases, leaving 12 bases of the junction unmatched. The CDR3 is made up of 17 amino acids. CDR3 amino acids: CASSFRGLAGRLNTQYF. CDR3 DNA: TGTGCCAGCAGCTTTCGGGGACTAGCGGGAAGACTGAATACGCAGTATTTT.

In its sample, this clone was seen a few times. This sequence joins TRBV7-2 and TRBJ2-2; D is undetermined. This CDR3 has 14 residues. Deletions cut 6 bases from V and 3 bases from J, with 11 bases between. CDR1 and CDR2 from the germline V gene are SGHTA and FQGNSA. The CDR3 protein is CASRQLPYTGELFF. CDR3 coding DNA: TGTGCCAGCAGACAACTACCTTACACCGGGGAGCTGTTTTTT.

The chain couples TRBV19 to TRBJ2-5; D is uncertain. From germline, CDR1 is LNHDA and CDR2 SQIVND (reference sequence). This CDR3 spans 13 amino acids. Trimming took off 3 bases at V and 4 bases at J, with 9 bases between the two ends. CDR3 in DNA: TGTGCCAGTAGTATGAAACAGCGAGAGACCCAGTACTTC. Encoded protein: CASSMKQRETQYF. The whole variable domain, filled in from reference TRBV19 and TRBJ2-5, reads DGGITQSPKYLFRKEGQNVTLSCEQNLNHDAMYWYRQDPGQGLRLIYYSQIVNDFQKGDIAEGYSVSREKKESFPLTVTSAQKNPTAFYLCASSMKQRETQYFGPGTRLLVL.

The J gene is TRBJ1-2, the V gene TRBV13; TRBD1 aligns across 8 bases. Per germline, CDR1 PRHDT and CDR2 FYEKMQ (reference sequence). Trimming removed 5 bases from V and 5 bases from J; junction bases left unmatched: 7. This CDR3 comprises 14 residues. DNA for the CDR3: TGTGCCAGCAGCGTACTACAGGGGGTGTATGGCTACACCTTC. Amino acid sequence: CASSVLQGVYGYTF.

This clone was seen a few times. The J gene is TRBJ1-5, the V gene TRBV7-2; no clear D gene. V lost 3 bases to trimming and J lost 1 base, with 4 bases between them. CDR3 length: 13 amino acids. Germline V gives CDR1 SGHTA, CDR2 FQGNSA. The CDR3 bases are TGTGCCAGCAGCTTGAGGAGCAATCAGCCCCAGCATTTT. Its translation: CASSLRSNQPQHF.

The V gene is TRBV11-2, the J gene TRBJ2-7; TRBD1 is a possible D gene (6 bases). Germline values: CDR1 SGHAT, CDR2 FQNNGV. This CDR3 has 15 amino acids. V was shortened by 3 bases and J by 3 bases, with 15 bases between the two germline ends. The CDR3 coding sequence is TGTGCCAGCAGCTTTTTCCCAGGGGCAAGCTACGAGCAGTACTTC. It specifies CASSFFPGASYEQYF.

The chain combines TRBV6-5 with TRBJ2-1, with TRBD2 matching over 11 bases. Germline V gene sequence: CDR1 MNHEY, CDR2 SVGAGI. The V and J ends lost 4 bases and 4 bases, in that order; junction bases with no gene match: 3. The length of the CDR3 is 15 residues. CDR3 nucleotide sequence: TGTGCCAGCAGTTTCCGACTAGCGGGATACAATGAGCAGTTCTTC. It yields the protein CASSFRLAGYNEQFF.

J is TRBJ2-5 and V is TRBV7-2; the D is unclear. The V end was cut by 5 bases, the J end by 7 bases, with 17 bases between. The CDR3 runs to 14 residues. Germline CDR1 and CDR2: SGHTA and FQGNSA. CDR3 in DNA: TGTGCCAGCAGCCCCCATGGCCCGTTAGGGACCCAGTACTTC. Translated, it gives CASSPHGPLGTQYF.

This chain connects TRBV18 to TRBJ1-5, with D unresolved. Germline CDR1 and CDR2: KGHSH and LQKENI. Deletions cut 0 bases from V and 4 bases from J, with 10 bases between. The CDR3 is 15 residues long. CDR3 DNA sequence: TGTGCCAGCTCACCACCAGGGCTGGGGAATCAGCCCCAGCATTTT. This gives the protein CASSPPGLGNQPQHF.

The V and J genes are TRBV5-8 and TRBJ1-2, with D maybe TRBD1 (5 bases). Germline lookup yields CDR1 SGHTS and CDR2 YDEGEE. Trimming shortened V by 2 bases and J by 8 bases, and 13 bases separated the two germline ends. CDR3 length: 13 residues. The CDR3 DNA is TGTGCCAGCAGCTTCCAGGGACTGGACGGCTACACCTTC. Protein sequence: CASSFQGLDGYTF.

The rearrangement links TRBV6-1 to TRBJ2-7, with D possibly matching TRBD1 (5 bases). The V gene's germline CDR1 is MNHNS and CDR2 SASEGT. The CDR3 has 16 amino acids. Trimming took 2 bases from V and 1 from J, leaving 15 bases between them. CDR3 residues: CASSEPRTSPSYEQYF. For the CDR3, the DNA is TGTGCCAGCAGTGAACCCCGGACATCGCCATCCTACGAGCAGTACTTC.

This chain connects TRBV7-3 to TRBJ2-1; 7 positions match TRBD2. Germline-derived CDR1 and CDR2 are SGHTA and FQGTGA. CDR3 length equals 15 residues. With V trimmed by 4 bases and J by 6 bases, 9 bases remained unmatched. The DNA for the CDR3 is TGTGCCAGCAGCTCTCAGCGGGGTTTAGTCAATGAGCAGTTCTTC. Its translation is CASSSQRGLVNEQFF.

The V and J genes are TRBV6-2 or TRBV6-3 and TRBJ2-1; possible D gene TRBD1, 7 bases. CDR1 and CDR2 from the germline V gene are MNHEY and SVGEGT. Trimming shortened V by 2 bases and J by 6 bases, and 23 bases separated the two germline ends. The CDR3 is 18 amino acids. The CDR3 region has the DNA TGTGCCAGCAGTTACAGAGGGGGCGGGGAGGCGATTAGCAATGAGCAGTTCTTC. Protein: CASSYRGGGEAISNEQFF.

The CDR3 protein is CASSTLSRTDTQYF. The CDR3 nucleotides read TGCGCCAGCAGCACCCTAAGTAGGACAGATACGCAGTATTTT. The rearrangement links TRBV5-1 to TRBJ2-3, with unresolved D. Trimming pared 4 bases from V and 3 bases from J, leaving 12 bases between. Germline CDR1 SGHRS, CDR2 YFSETQ. This CDR3 region has 14 residues.

The CDR3 sequence: CASSLATWGNTIYF. CDR3 sequence (DNA): TGTGCCAGCAGCTTAGCGACGTGGGGTAACACCATATATTTT. V gene TRBV7-2 combines with J gene TRBJ1-3; D unresolved. Germline-derived CDR1 and CDR2 are SGHTA and FQGNSA. The V end lost 0 bases, the J end lost 7 bases, and 10 bases lay between the germline ends. The length of the CDR3 is 14 residues. The full variable domain, its missing parts supplied by reference TRBV7-2 and TRBJ1-3, is GAGVSQSPSNKVTEKGKDVELRCDPISGHTALYWYRQSLGQGLEFLIYFQGNSAPDKSGLPSDRFSAERTGGSVSTLTIQRTQQEDSAVYLCASSLATWGNTIYFGEGSWLTVV.

The J gene is TRBJ2-7, the V gene TRBV5-1; either TRBD1 or TRBD2 may fit D (5 bases each). Trimming cost V 3 bases and J 5 bases, with 15 bases left between them. Germline CDR1 is SGHRS and CDR2 is YFSETQ. The CDR3 spans 14 residues. This CDR3 is CASSSLGTRDEQYF. The CDR3 DNA reads TGCGCCAGCAGCTCCCTCGGGACCCGCGACGAGCAGTACTTC. The full variable domain, rest sourced from reference TRBV5-1 and TRBJ2-7, is KAGVTQTPRYLIKTRGQQVTLSCSPISGHRSVSWYQQTPGQGLQFLFEYFSETQRNKGNFPGRFSGRQFSNSRSEMNVSTLELGDSALYLCASSSLGTRDEQYFGPGTRLTVT.

The chain uses TRBV5-1 and TRBJ1-4; 7 bases align to TRBD1. CDR1 is SGHRS, CDR2 YFSETQ, per germline. The CDR3 spans 17 residues. J gave up 6 bases and V 1 base, and 12 bases lay outside the gene matches. CDR3 DNA: TGCGCCAGCAGCTTGTGGGCAGGGGGGTCTTCGGATGAAAAACTGTTTTTT. Translation gives CASSLWAGGSSDEKLFF.

The chain links TRBV27 to TRBJ2-7, with D possibly TRBD2 on 5 matching bases. Trimming took 6 bases from V and 2 from J, leaving 17 bases between them. In germline, CDR1 is MNHEY, CDR2 SMNVEV (reference sequence). This CDR3 has 15 amino acids. DNA for the CDR3: TGTGCCAGCAGCCGCCGGAGGACTTCAACCTACGAGCAGTACTTC. Translated: CASSRRRTSTYEQYF.

The chain combines TRBV10-3 with TRBJ2-5; D may be TRBD1 (6 bases). V was trimmed by 2 bases and J by 1 base, leaving 11 bases between them. This CDR3 is 15 amino acids long. Per germline, CDR1 ENHRY and CDR2 SYGVKD. For the CDR3, the DNA is TGTGCCATCAGTGAGCGACCAGGGGCCCAAGAGACCCAGTACTTC. Translated, it gives CAISERPGAQETQYF.

This clone was observed a single time. The rearrangement links TRBV9 to TRBJ1-2, with 7 bases lining up with TRBD1. V was pared by 0 bases and J by 4 bases, with 6 bases of the junction left unmatched. The CDR3 is 15 residues long. Per germline, CDR1 SGDLS and CDR2 YYNGEE. Here the CDR3 reads CASSVESGGIYGYTF. The CDR3 DNA reads as TGTGCCAGCAGCGTAGAATCAGGGGGGATCTATGGCTACACCTTC.

V is TRBV5-1 and J is TRBJ1-2, with TRBD1 matching 10 bases. The CDR3 spans 14 residues. Germline trimming cut 4 bases from V and 2 bases from J; bases unmatched to any gene: 2. Germline-derived CDR1 and CDR2 are SGHRS and YFSETQ. CDR3 sequence (DNA): TGCGCCAGCAGCCAGGACAGGGGGAACTATGGCTACACCTTC. Its protein is CASSQDRGNYGYTF.

This chain joins TRBV15 and TRBJ2-7, with 9 bases identical to TRBD1. Germline lookup yields CDR1 LNHNV and CDR2 YYDKDF (reference sequence). The CDR3 consists of 13 residues. With 3 bases clipped from V and 4 bases from J, the junction kept 1 base outside the gene matches. DNA for the CDR3: TGTGCCACCAGCAGGGACAGGGGATACGAGCAGTACTTC. Residues: CATSRDRGYEQYF.

This chain uses TRBV18 with TRBJ2-5, with 11 bases lining up with TRBD1. CDR1 is KGHSH and CDR2 is LQKENI in the germline V gene. The CDR3 runs 15 residues. V lost 2 bases and J lost 4; bases outside the gene matches: 3. CDR3 in DNA: TGTGCCAGCTCACCAAGGACAGGGGGCAGAGAGACCCAGTACTTC. It codes for CASSPRTGGRETQYF.

V usage is TRBV12-3 or TRBV12-4 and J usage is TRBJ2-7, with a possible D match to TRBD2 (6 bases). This CDR3 comprises 11 residues. V shed 8 bases and J shed 3 bases, with 8 bases lying between them. The CDR3 bases are TGTGCCAGCCGGCGGGACTACGAGCAGTACTTC. It specifies CASRRDYEQYF.

The chain has TRBV7-3 and TRBJ2-3; no reliable D call. V lost 0 bases and J lost 3, with 4 bases in between. Germline V gene data show CDR1 as SGHTA and CDR2 as FQGTGA. This CDR3 comprises 13 residues. The CDR3 nucleotides are TGTGCCAGCAGCTTAACCACTACAGATACGCAGTATTTT. Protein sequence: CASSLTTTDTQYF.

The rearrangement uses TRBV19 and TRBJ2-3; D is ambiguous. This CDR3 comprises 13 residues. CDR1 is LNHDA and CDR2 is SQIVND in the germline V gene (reference sequence). V shed 4 bases and J shed 7 bases, with 12 bases lying between them. CDR3 protein: CASSTGLINTQYF. The CDR3 region has the DNA TGTGCCAGTAGTACAGGTTTGATAAATACGCAGTATTTT.

The genes are TRBV25-1 and TRBJ2-1; perhaps TRBD1 as D (6 bases). Germline CDR1 is MGHDK and CDR2 is SYGVNS. Trimming removed 2 bases at V and 5 bases at J, with 16 bases between. The CDR3 loop spans 16 amino acids. CDR3: CASSEAPGAGNNEQFF. Written as DNA, the CDR3 is TGTGCCAGCAGTGAAGCGCCAGGGGCCGGTAACAATGAGCAGTTCTTC.

The chain has TRBV6-2 or TRBV6-3 and TRBJ1-5; TRBD1 is a possible D gene (5 bases). The germline V and J ends were trimmed by 5 bases and 7 bases, with 21 bases remaining between them. This CDR3 contains 16 residues. CDR1 is MNHEY, CDR2 SVGEGT, per germline. CDR3 bases: TGTGCCAGCAGTCCCAAAATGACAACTCGGGGCCAGCCCCAGCATTTT. This translates into CASSPKMTTRGQPQHF.

V gene TRBV5-1 combines with J gene TRBJ2-7; D not certain. Germline CDR1 reads SGHRS; CDR2 reads YFSETQ. This CDR3 has 12 amino acids. V lost 4 bases and J lost 2, with 7 bases in between. CDR3: CASSAPAYEQYF. In DNA form, the CDR3 reads TGCGCCAGCAGCGCCCCGGCCTACGAGCAGTACTTC.

The chain links TRBV14 to TRBJ2-7; perhaps D is TRBD1 or TRBD2 (5 bases each). Deletions cut 2 bases from V and 3 bases from J, with 17 bases between. Germline CDR1 and CDR2: SGHDN and FVKESK. This CDR3 comprises 16 residues. CDR3 bases: TGTGCCAGCAGCCAAAACGGGGCGGGCACGAACTACGAGCAGTACTTC. Translating gives CASSQNGAGTNYEQYF.

This clone was seen just once. The chain has TRBV2 and TRBJ2-5; D remains unclear. The CDR3 spans 14 residues. Germline V gene data show CDR1 as SNHLY and CDR2 as FYNNEI. Trimming removed 4 bases from V and 7 bases from J, with 16 bases in between. CDR3 bases: TGTGCCAGCAGTGGACAACGAGAATACCGGACCCAGTACTTC. It translates to CASSGQREYRTQYF.

V is TRBV4-3 and J is TRBJ2-3, with TRBD1 identical over 8 bases. Germline assignment: CDR1 LGHNA and CDR2 YSLEER. V lost 4 bases and J lost 4; bases outside the gene matches: 7. The CDR3 has 15 residues. The CDR3 coding sequence is TGCGCCAGCAGCCGGGGACAGGCAGGCCCAGATACGCAGTATTTT. Its translation: CASSRGQAGPDTQYF.